This T cell receptor beta chain is from a study of T cell responses to AZD1222 COVID-19 vaccine. Study-wide results and caveats: Nearly half of spike-specific TCRs reportedly go after variant regions that carry no mutations.

The CDR3 runs 14 residues. Germline CDR1 and CDR2: MRHNA and SNTAGT. The germline V and J ends were trimmed by 2 bases and 8 bases, with 13 bases remaining between them. TCRdb keeps only in-frame clones here, not all; method: immunoSEQ multiplex PCR. This table holds 140,000 to 150,000 clones, around 93% found once. Concerning this clone itself: The target antigen is unknown.

Here the sequenced sample was peripheral blood, taken 28 days after the second AZD1222 dose. The source of this sequence is an adult who received the AZD1222 COVID-19 vaccine. V and J are TRBV6-4 and TRBJ2-1, with D perhaps matching TRBD1 (5 bases). The chain's CDR3 is CASSDPQVLDEQFF. CDR3 bases: TGTGCCAGCAGTGACCCACAGGTTTTGGATGAGCAGTTCTTC.